Each of the 25 T cell receptor beta chains below was sequenced from the same sample in a study of early T cells in non-severe SARS-CoV-2 infection (dated by TCRdb to about 2021). Library construction relied on 5' RACE. The sequencer was a NextSeq 500. TCRdb cleaned the public reads at Q25 with fastp, built clones with MiXCR and kept in-frame beta chains. Identical CDR3 proteins give one entry, which carries the most common genes and DNA. The sample has 55,000 to 70,000 distinct CDR3 sequences on record, 4.6% of them singletons. The top ten clones comprise under 4% of the sample. Specimen: whole blood, collected at baseline. Every receptor here comes from an adult who was a healthcare worker with PCR-confirmed SARS-CoV-2 infection or an uninfected control (not recorded which). The donor label of this sample is uncertain.

This clonotype showed up just a few times. The chain links TRBV3-1 to TRBJ1-5; D possibly corresponds to TRBD1 (5 bases). Germline V gene lookup returns CDR1 LGHDT and CDR2 YNNKEL (reference sequence). Trimming pared 3 bases from V and 2 bases from J, leaving 11 bases between. The CDR3 sequence is 15 residues long. CDR3 nucleotides: TGTGCCAGCAGCCATGCTGACAGTGGCAATCAGCCCCAGCATTTT. This translates into CASSHADSGNQPQHF.

This clonotype was seen a handful of times. The J gene is TRBJ2-3, the V gene TRBV7-9; D call uncertain. Germline V CDR1 and CDR2: SEHNR, FQNEAQ (reference sequence). The CDR3 contains 14 residues. Trimming took 5 bases from V and 2 from J, leaving 11 bases between them. The CDR3 nucleotides read TGTGCCAGCAGCCTGGCCCAGAACACAGATACGCAGTATTTT. Protein: CASSLAQNTDTQYF.

This clonotype was recorded at least ten times. The J gene is TRBJ2-7, the V gene TRBV6-6, with 10 nucleotides matching TRBD1. The J segment lost 7 bases and the V segment lost 8 bases, leaving 11 bases of the junction unmatched. Looked up from germline, CDR1 is MNHNY and CDR2 is SVGAGI (reference sequence). There are 14 residues in the CDR3. The CDR3 region has the DNA TGTGCCAGCCTACCGGGACAGGGGATCGGGGAGCAGTACTTC. Amino acids: CASLPGQGIGEQYF.

This sequence joins TRBV12-3 or TRBV12-4 and TRBJ2-7; 7 bases align to TRBD1. CDR3 size: 15 residues. Germline trimming cut 2 bases from V and 2 bases from J; bases unmatched to any gene: 6. CDR3 in DNA: TGTGCCAGCAGTTTATACCGGGACAGCGCCTACGAGCAGTACTTC. Amino acid sequence: CASSLYRDSAYEQYF.

This clonotype came up many times. The chain combines TRBV24-1 with TRBJ2-6, with D unclear. V was clipped by 2 bases and J by 0 bases, with 10 bases between them. The V gene's germline CDR1 is KGHDR and CDR2 SFDVKD. This CDR3 has 17 amino acids. The CDR3 DNA reads TGTGCCACCAGTGATTATCGCAGCCTCTCTGGGGCCAACGTCCTGACTTTC. As protein: CATSDYRSLSGANVLTF.

The chain is built from TRBV5-1 and TRBJ1-1; 7 bases align to TRBD1. This CDR3 comprises 15 residues. Germline assignment: CDR1 SGHRS and CDR2 YFSETQ. The V and J ends lost 3 bases and 6 bases, in that order; junction bases with no gene match: 11. As DNA, the CDR3 is TGCGCCAGCAGCTACCTGACAGGGTCTGACCCTGAAGCTTTCTTT. Residues: CASSYLTGSDPEAFF. Full variable domain (outside the CDR3, taken from reference TRBV5-1 and TRBJ1-1): KAGVTQTPRYLIKTRGQQVTLSCSPISGHRSVSWYQQTPGQGLQFLFEYFSETQRNKGNFPGRFSGRQFSNSRSEMNVSTLELGDSALYLCASSYLTGSDPEAFFGQGTRLTVV.

This clonotype occurred many times. The V call is TRBV5-1, the J call TRBJ2-6; D is unclear. V lost 4 bases and J 0 bases, leaving 11 bases between the germline ends. CDR1 is SGHRS and CDR2 is YFSETQ in the germline V gene. The CDR3 sequence is 16 residues long. Written as DNA, the CDR3 is TGCGCCAGCAGCCTCCACCGCAGCTCTGGGGCCAACGTCCTGACTTTC. It encodes CASSLHRSSGANVLTF.

This chain uses TRBV27 with TRBJ2-3; 12 positions agree with TRBD2. The CDR3 covers 16 residues. CDR1 and CDR2 (germline): MNHEY, SMNVEV (reference sequence). J lost 2 bases, V lost 5 bases, and 5 bases had no gene match. Here the CDR3 reads CASSPRLAGDTDTQYF. The CDR3 DNA is TGTGCCAGCAGTCCTAGACTAGCGGGAGACACAGATACGCAGTATTTT.

The rearrangement uses TRBV29-1 and TRBJ2-5; a possible D gene is TRBD1 (6 bases). V was clipped by 6 bases and J by 5 bases, with 16 bases between them. The CDR3 has 13 residues. Germline V gene sequence: CDR1 SQVTM, CDR2 ANQGSEA. The CDR3 DNA reads as TGCAGCGTGCTGCCCAGGGGTGGGGAGACCCAGTACTTC. Translation gives CSVLPRGGETQYF.

This clonotype was counted ten times or more. The chain links TRBV10-3 to TRBJ2-3; 8 bases align to TRBD1. Germline CDR1 and CDR2: ENHRY and SYGVKD. J gave up 1 base and V 2 bases, and 2 bases lay outside the gene matches. The CDR3 contains 15 residues. CDR3 amino acids: CAISEDRGGTDTQYF. CDR3 DNA sequence: TGTGCCATCAGTGAGGACAGGGGTGGCACAGATACGCAGTATTTT.

This clonotype was detected only a few times. This rearrangement joins TRBV20-1 to TRBJ1-3; no clear D. V was shortened by 2 bases and J by 4 bases, with 9 bases between the two germline ends. The CDR3 extends over 13 amino acids. Germline-derived CDR1 and CDR2 are DFQATT and SNEGSKA (reference sequence). CDR3 amino acids: CSARPGSGNTIYF. In DNA, the CDR3 is TGCAGTGCTAGACCGGGGTCCGGAAACACCATATATTTT.

This clonotype came up many times. This chain connects TRBV7-2 to TRBJ2-2; perhaps TRBD1 as D (6 bases). The CDR3 totals 15 residues. Trimming pared 3 bases from V and 6 bases from J, leaving 14 bases between. CDR1 is SGHTA and CDR2 is FQGNSA in the germline V gene. The CDR3, as DNA: TGTGCCAGCAGCTTGAACCCAGGGGACGCCGGGGAGCTGTTTTTT. It specifies CASSLNPGDAGELFF.

In this sample, this clonotype turned up a few times. The rearrangement links TRBV11-3 to TRBJ2-2; 10 nucleotides align to TRBD1. Germline CDR1 and CDR2: SGHNT and YENEEA. V lost 5 bases and J lost 9; bases outside the gene matches: 15. The CDR3 covers 17 residues. The CDR3 coding sequence is TGTGCCAGCAGCCAACCCCGGGACAGGGGAGGCTCGAGGGAGCTGTTTTTT. Translation: CASSQPRDRGGSRELFF.

This clonotype has just a few counts. The rearrangement uses TRBV12-3 or TRBV12-4 and TRBJ2-2; 9 nucleotides agree with TRBD2. V gave up 5 bases and J gave up 7 bases; unmatched junction bases: 11. The CDR3 runs 16 residues. This chain's CDR3 is CASSDGLAGKDGELFF. The DNA of the CDR3 is TGTGCCAGCAGTGATGGCCTAGCGGGGAAGGACGGGGAGCTGTTTTTT.

This clonotype was seen repeatedly, ten times or more. The chain couples TRBV6-1 to TRBJ1-5; D unresolved. V was pared by 2 bases and J by 2 bases, with 7 bases between. Germline V gives CDR1 MNHNS, CDR2 SASEGT. CDR3 length equals 14 residues. In DNA form, the CDR3 reads TGTGCCAGCAGTGAATTGCAGGGCAATCAGCCCCAGCATTTT. Protein product: CASSELQGNQPQHF.

This clonotype was counted at least ten times. The rearrangement uses TRBV7-2 and TRBJ2-7; weak D call: TRBD2 (5 bases). With 4 bases removed from V and 3 bases from J, the gap between germline ends came to 7 bases. The V gene's germline CDR1 is SGHTA and CDR2 FQGNSA. The CDR3 extends over 12 amino acids. CDR3 sequence (DNA): TGTGCCAGCAGCTCTGAGGGCTACGAGCAGTACTTC. Translated: CASSSEGYEQYF.

This clonotype was counted between two and nine times. This chain links TRBV6-2 or TRBV6-3 with TRBJ2-3; 7 nucleotides line up with TRBD1. This CDR3 contains 15 residues. J lost 2 bases, V lost 6 bases, and 8 bases had no gene match. The germline V gene has CDR1 MNHEY and CDR2 SVGEGT. CDR3 nucleotides: TGTGCCAGCAGCACCGGGACAGTTGACACAGATACGCAGTATTTT. Residues: CASSTGTVDTDTQYF.

This clonotype was found many times. The chain uses TRBV29-1 and TRBJ2-7; perhaps TRBD1 as D (5 bases). The CDR3 extends over 13 amino acids. Germline lookup yields CDR1 SQVTM and CDR2 ANQGSEA. The ends were cut back, 7 bases at V and 0 bases at J, with 13 bases in the middle. CDR3 residues: CSGTIDSSYEQYF. The CDR3 DNA sequence: TGCAGCGGGACGATAGACAGCTCCTACGAGCAGTACTTC.

This sequence joins TRBV6-2 or TRBV6-3 and TRBJ2-7; D possibly corresponds to TRBD2 (6 bases). CDR1 is MNHEY and CDR2 is SVGEGT in the germline V gene. V was pared by 2 bases and J by 5 bases, with 16 bases between. The CDR3 is 15 amino acids. CDR3 protein: CASSYGGARTHEQYF. The CDR3 bases are TGTGCCAGCAGTTACGGAGGGGCCAGGACCCACGAGCAGTACTTC.

The chain couples TRBV6-1 to TRBJ2-7; D gene ambiguous. Germline CDR1 and CDR2: MNHNS and SASEGT. This CDR3 comprises 14 residues. The V end lost 10 bases, the J end lost 2 bases, and 18 bases lay between the germline ends. The CDR3 loop reads CATDPRVGPYEQYF. CDR3 coding DNA: TGTGCCACCGATCCACGGGTAGGACCCTACGAGCAGTACTTC.

This clonotype was seen repeatedly, ten times or more. The V and J genes are TRBV7-6 and TRBJ2-5; possible D gene TRBD1, 5 bases. The CDR3 is 16 amino acids. The germline V gene encodes CDR1 SGHVS and CDR2 FNYEAQ. Trimming pared 3 bases from V and 1 base from J, leaving 15 bases between. The CDR3 DNA reads as TGTGCCAGCAGCTTGAAGGGGCCCCTTTCCCAAGAGACCCAGTACTTC. This translates into CASSLKGPLSQETQYF.

Note on this clonotype: This may come from a read error, since a much larger clone is one base off. The CDR3 DNA follows: TGTGCCCTCCGGGACGGGCTCGACGAGCAGAACTTC. Translation gives CALRDGLDEQNF. The chain joins TRBV6-6 to TRBJ2-7; D is perhaps TRBD1 or TRBD2 (5 bases each). Germline V gene data show CDR1 as MNHNY and CDR2 as SVGAGI (reference sequence). This CDR3 is 12 amino acids long.

The chain carries TRBV27 and TRBJ1-2; D may be TRBD1 (5 bases). Germline CDR1 MNHEY, CDR2 SMNVEV (reference sequence). Between the trimmed V and J ends, which lost 6 bases and 2 bases, there was a span of 19 bases. The CDR3 extends over 16 amino acids. The CDR3 DNA is TGTGCCAGCAGATCCGGACACCCACTGGGGAACTATGGCTACACCTTC. Translated, it gives CASRSGHPLGNYGYTF.

This clonotype was detected only a few times. This rearrangement joins TRBV30 to TRBJ1-5, with 7 bases lining up with TRBD1. CDR1 and CDR2 from the germline V gene are GTSNPN and SVGIG (reference sequence). CDR3 length: 13 amino acids. V gave up 4 bases and J gave up 6 bases; unmatched junction bases: 6. CDR3 DNA sequence: TGTGCCTGGACCCAGGGGGGGACTCAGCCCCAGCATTTT. It yields the protein CAWTQGGTQPQHF.

This clonotype was recorded a few times. This rearrangement joins TRBV14 to TRBJ2-6; weak D call: TRBD2 (5 bases). Germline-derived CDR1 and CDR2 are SGHDN and FVKESK. The CDR3 loop spans 12 amino acids. The V gene lost 1 base and the J gene lost 17 bases, with 12 bases spanning the gap. The CDR3 nucleotides are TGTGCCAGCAGCCAAGCCCAGACTAACGTGACTTTC. Protein sequence: CASSQAQTNVTF.